The next 32 T cell receptor beta chains were all read from a single sample in a study of T cell changes during pregnancy in multiple sclerosis (dated by TCRdb to between 2018 and 2021). Library preparation used the immunoSEQ multiplex PCR assay. The immuneACCESS repertoire file appears here via TCRdb, limited to in-frame rearrangements. These files lack a portion of the clones; in checked studies, under half of the deficit traces to unresolved V genes, and the cause of the others is not known. In this sample the table shows some 55,000 clones, 80% to 90% of which occur a single time. Less than 6% of the sample lies in the top ten. The sequenced material came from peripheral blood from another person, used as feeder cells. The receptor set was obtained from a human donor whose cells served as feeder cells for cultures in a pregnancy study.

This chain uses TRBV6-5 with TRBJ2-5; TRBD2 aligns across 8 bases. Germline CDR1 reads MNHEY; CDR2 reads SVGAGI. The J segment lost 5 bases and the V segment lost 7 bases, leaving 3 bases of the junction unmatched. The CDR3 has 12 residues. The CDR3 nucleotides are TGTGCCAGCACTCGGGAGGGGGAGACCCAGTACTTC. Protein product: CASTREGETQYF.

This clone was observed a few times. The chain joins TRBV4-3 to TRBJ2-1; 7 bases map to TRBD2. Germline trimming cut 0 bases from V and 5 bases from J; bases unmatched to any gene: 1. CDR1 and CDR2 (germline): LGHNA, YSLEER. This CDR3 is 14 amino acids long. This CDR3 is CASSQEAGNNEQFF. CDR3 sequence (DNA): TGCGCCAGCAGCCAAGAAGCGGGAAACAATGAGCAGTTCTTC.

The J gene is TRBJ2-3, the V gene TRBV28; 10 nucleotides line up with TRBD1. Germline V CDR1 and CDR2: MDHEN, SYDVKM. The V gene end was trimmed by 7 bases and the J gene end by 3 bases; junction bases not matched to a gene: 4. The CDR3 sequence is 14 residues long. The CDR3 sequence: CASNRDRGTDTQYF. DNA of the CDR3: TGTGCCAGCAACCGGGACAGGGGAACAGATACGCAGTATTTT.

The CDR3 DNA is TGTGCCACCACTATCGACAGTCCTGAAGCTTTCTTT. Translated, it gives CATTIDSPEAFF. The rearrangement joins TRBV6-6 to TRBJ1-1; tentative D call: TRBD1 (5 bases). Germline V gene data show CDR1 as MNHNY and CDR2 as SVGAGI (reference sequence). The CDR3 is made up of 12 amino acids. V was clipped by 10 bases and J by 6 bases, with 15 bases between them.

The rearrangement uses TRBV6-1 and TRBJ1-1, with TRBD1 identical over 8 bases. V gave up 5 bases and J gave up 6 bases; unmatched junction bases: 5. Germline V gene lookup returns CDR1 MNHNS and CDR2 SASEGT. This CDR3 is built from 13 residues. In DNA form, the CDR3 reads TGTGCCAGCAGTCGAACGGACAGGGCTGAAGCTTTCTTT. Its protein is CASSRTDRAEAFF.

The CDR3 nucleotides are TGTGCCAGCAGGGCGGGCAGGGATATGCAGAACACTGAAGCTTTCTTT. Translating gives CASRAGRDMQNTEAFF. The chain is built from TRBV27 and TRBJ1-1, with a weak D call TRBD1 (5 bases). The CDR3 length is 16 residues. Germline values: CDR1 MNHEY, CDR2 SMNVEV (reference sequence). Trimming left V 6 bases short and J 1 base short, with 18 bases between.

This CDR3 is CASSQIQGKNYNEQFF. CDR3 in DNA: TGTGCCAGCAGCCAAATACAGGGGAAAAATTACAATGAGCAGTTCTTC. The chain is built from TRBV7-8 and TRBJ2-1, with TRBD1 identical over 7 bases. The germline V gene has CDR1 SGHVS and CDR2 FQNEAQ. V shed 5 bases and J 4 bases; nucleotides not matched to a gene: 11. The CDR3 extends over 16 amino acids. The entire variable domain, with the rest obtained from reference TRBV7-8 and TRBJ2-1, is as follows: GAGVSQSPRYKVAKRGQDVALRCDPISGHVSLFWYQQALGQGPEFLTYFQNEAQLDKSGLPSDRFFAERPEGSVSTLKIQRTQQEDSAVYLCASSQIQGKNYNEQFFGPGTRLTVL.

This CDR3 is CASSPPGRRKYEQYF. The CDR3 nucleotides are TGTGCCAGCAGTCCGCCGGGACGGAGGAAATACGAGCAGTACTTC. The chain uses TRBV28 and TRBJ2-7; tentatively, D is TRBD1 or TRBD2 (5 bases each). The germline V gene encodes CDR1 MDHEN and CDR2 SYDVKM. The CDR3 is 15 amino acids. Trimming took off 5 bases at V and 4 bases at J, with 18 bases between the two ends.

This chain joins TRBV9 and TRBJ2-7, with D possibly being TRBD1 (6 bases). The V end was cut by 7 bases, the J end by 2 bases, with 19 bases between. Germline CDR1 SGDLS, CDR2 YYNGEE. The CDR3 runs to 15 residues. The CDR3 DNA sequence: TGTGCCAGCGCGCCGGGGACACGATCGACCTACGAGCAGTACTTC. It translates to CASAPGTRSTYEQYF.

On this clone: No DNA is shown, since the ends of the CDR3 on it are uncertain; the CDR3 is the one TCRdb lists. The chain has TRBV6-1 and TRBJ2-7; the D call in the table, TRBD1, was not verified against the DNA. The CDR3 has 12 amino acids, counting both end residues. Germline lookup yields CDR1 MNHNS and CDR2 SASEGT. CDR3 in amino acids: CASSAFGQGSYF.

J is TRBJ1-5 and V is TRBV2, with a tentative D call TRBD1 (6 bases). Germline V gene data show CDR1 as SNHLY and CDR2 as FYNNEI. Trimming removed 7 bases at V and 0 bases at J, with 7 bases between. The CDR3 spans 13 residues. This chain's CDR3 is CASTGDSNQPQHF. The CDR3 DNA reads as TGTGCCAGCACAGGGGATAGCAATCAGCCCCAGCATTTT.

J is TRBJ2-2 and V is TRBV2; 7 bases map to TRBD1. The germline V gene encodes CDR1 SNHLY and CDR2 FYNNEI. J gave up 1 base and V 6 bases, and 8 bases lay outside the gene matches. This CDR3 region has 16 residues. The CDR3, as DNA: TGTGCCAGCAGCACGACAGGGAGAAGGAACACCGGGGAGCTGTTTTTT. Its translation: CASSTTGRRNTGELFF.

With respect to this clone: The sample holds other DNA sequences that translate to the same CDR3. The chain joins TRBV7-9 to TRBJ1-1, with D perhaps TRBD1 (5 bases). From germline, CDR1 is SEHNR and CDR2 FQNEAQ (reference sequence). This CDR3 is built from 12 residues. V lost 3 bases, J lost 7 bases, and 9 bases lay in between. The CDR3 DNA is TGTGCCAGCAGCTTTGGGGCGCTTGAAGCTTTCTTT. This codes for CASSFGALEAFF.

In nucleotides, the CDR3 is TGTGCCAACAGTTCCGGGACAGGGTCCTACAATGAGCAGTTCTTC. Protein sequence: CANSSGTGSYNEQFF. The chain has TRBV5-8 and TRBJ2-1; the match to TRBD1 covers 9 bases. CDR3 size: 15 residues. From germline, CDR1 is SGHTS and CDR2 YDEGEE. The junction had 8 bases not matched to a gene; V was cut back by 9 bases and J by 1 base.

The CDR3 spells CASSPGATLNQPQHF. CDR3 nucleotides: TGTGCCAGTAGCCCAGGGGCCACGCTTAATCAGCCCCAGCATTTT. The chain has TRBV19 and TRBJ1-5, with D possibly matching TRBD1 (6 bases). This CDR3 has 15 residues. Trimming took 6 bases from V and 4 from J, leaving 16 bases between them. Germline V gives CDR1 LNHDA, CDR2 SQIVND (reference sequence).

The chain employs TRBV7-2 and TRBJ1-4, with TRBD1 as a possible D gene (5 bases). Germline assignment: CDR1 SGHTA and CDR2 FQGNSA. CDR3 length: 13 residues. V was shortened by 5 bases and J by 5 bases, with 9 bases between the two germline ends. CDR3 DNA sequence: TGTGCCAGCAGCAGGGGATCCAATGAAAAACTGTTTTTT. Its protein product is CASSRGSNEKLFF.

The chain joins TRBV29-1 to TRBJ1-5, with D possibly being TRBD1 (5 bases). V shed 3 bases and J shed 0 bases, with 18 bases lying between them. The CDR3 has 17 amino acids. Germline V gene sequence: CDR1 SQVTM, CDR2 ANQGSEA. The CDR3 DNA follows: TGCAGCGTTGATCTTAGTAGGGGACGGTATAGCAATCAGCCCCAGCATTTT. Encoded protein: CSVDLSRGRYSNQPQHF.

The chain joins TRBV5-1 to TRBJ1-1; no clear D gene. This CDR3 is built from 13 residues. Germline V gene data show CDR1 as SGHRS and CDR2 as YFSETQ. Trimming removed 2 bases from V and 0 bases from J, with 5 bases in between. CDR3 DNA sequence: TGCGCCAGCAGCTTACTCATGAACACTGAAGCTTTCTTT. Protein sequence: CASSLLMNTEAFF. Full variable domain (rest looked up from reference TRBV5-1 and TRBJ1-1): KAGVTQTPRYLIKTRGQQVTLSCSPISGHRSVSWYQQTPGQGLQFLFEYFSETQRNKGNFPGRFSGRQFSNSRSEMNVSTLELGDSALYLCASSLLMNTEAFFGQGTRLTVV.

The chain uses TRBV10-1 and TRBJ2-5; the D is unclear. This CDR3 has 16 residues. V was trimmed by 1 base and J by 1 base, leaving 13 bases between them. The V gene's germline CDR1 is WNHNN and CDR2 SYGVQD (reference sequence). CDR3 amino acids: CASSELKLRFQETQYF. CDR3 sequence (DNA): TGCGCCAGCAGTGAGTTGAAATTGCGGTTCCAAGAGACCCAGTACTTC.

J is TRBJ1-3 and V is TRBV11-2; D ambiguous. CDR1 is SGHAT, CDR2 FQNNGV, per germline. Trimming left V 3 bases short and J 0 bases short, with 15 bases between. The CDR3 totals 17 residues. CDR3 coding DNA: TGTGCCAGCAGCTTGACGGACTCCCGACTCTCTGGAAACACCATATATTTT. Translation: CASSLTDSRLSGNTIYF.

V is TRBV23-1 and J is TRBJ2-1, with D perhaps matching TRBD1 or TRBD2 (6 bases each). TRBV23-1 is classed as an ORF, of uncertain function. This CDR3 spans 16 amino acids. V was trimmed by 2 bases and J by 5 bases, leaving 16 bases between them. The CDR3 DNA follows: TGCGCCAGCAGTCAAAAGGGGGGATTGCGGAACAATGAGCAGTTCTTC. This gives the protein CASSQKGGLRNNEQFF.

V is TRBV30 and J is TRBJ2-1; 16 nucleotides align to TRBD2. The CDR3 runs to 14 residues. The germline V gene encodes CDR1 GTSNPN and CDR2 SVGIG (reference sequence). The junction had 7 bases not matched to a gene; V was cut back by 2 bases and J by 15 bases. As DNA, the CDR3 is TGTGCCTGGAGTACCGGGACTAGCGGGGGGGTCCCGTTCTTC. It codes for CAWSTGTSGGVPFF.

This chain uses TRBV18 with TRBJ1-1, with D unclear. V was trimmed by 2 bases and J by 5 bases, leaving 15 bases between them. Germline lookup yields CDR1 KGHSH and CDR2 LQKENI. There are 15 residues in the CDR3. CDR3 DNA: TGTGCCAGCTCACCAGAATGGGGTAGGAGTACTGAAGCTTTCTTT. This sequence encodes CASSPEWGRSTEAFF.

The genes are TRBV14 and TRBJ1-1; no clear D. CDR3 length: 15 amino acids. The V end was cut by 0 bases, the J end by 2 bases, with 10 bases between. CDR1 is SGHDN, CDR2 FVKESK, per germline. CDR3 amino acids: CASSQERHFNTEAFF. CDR3 nucleotide sequence: TGTGCCAGCAGCCAAGAGCGGCACTTTAACACTGAAGCTTTCTTT.

This clone was recorded once. The rearrangement joins TRBV6-5 to TRBJ2-2; D may be TRBD1 or TRBD2 (5 bases each). Germline V gene sequence: CDR1 MNHEY, CDR2 SVGAGI. V was shortened by 0 bases and J by 4 bases, with 12 bases between the two germline ends. This CDR3 spans 16 amino acids. CDR3 bases: TGTGCCAGCAGTTACTCGACTCAGGGAGTCACCGGGGAGCTGTTTTTT. Translated, it gives CASSYSTQGVTGELFF.

V is TRBV6-1 and J is TRBJ2-7; 9 positions match TRBD1. The CDR3 totals 15 residues. V was pared by 4 bases and J by 5 bases, with 9 bases of the junction left unmatched. CDR1 and CDR2 from the germline V gene are MNHNS and SASEGT. CDR3 protein: CASSASTGGNDEQYF. CDR3 nucleotide sequence: TGTGCCAGCAGTGCATCGACAGGGGGTAATGACGAGCAGTACTTC.

This clone has a handful of counts. This chain connects TRBV2 to TRBJ2-1; 7 nucleotides line up with TRBD1. Trimming took 10 bases from V and 8 from J; bases not matched to a gene: 8. From germline, CDR1 is SNHLY and CDR2 FYNNEI. This CDR3 is 12 amino acids long. CDR3 DNA sequence: TGTGCCACCCAAGACAGGGTATATGAGCAGTTCTTC. It encodes CATQDRVYEQFF.

This sequence joins TRBV5-4 and TRBJ1-3; the D gene is possibly TRBD1 (5 bases). V gave up 3 bases and J gave up 0 bases, with 13 bases separating them. The CDR3 extends over 16 amino acids. The germline V gene encodes CDR1 SGHNT and CDR2 YYREEE (reference sequence). The CDR3 region has the DNA TGTGCCAGCAGCTCCGGACGGACACGCTCTGGAAACACCATATATTTT. Its protein is CASSSGRTRSGNTIYF.

The J gene is TRBJ1-1, the V gene TRBV7-6; D ambiguous. Trimming shortened V by 5 bases and J by 7 bases, and 17 bases separated the two germline ends. The CDR3 contains 14 residues. CDR1 is SGHVS and CDR2 is FNYEAQ in the germline V gene. CDR3 loop: CASSTPSGFGEAFF. The CDR3, as DNA: TGTGCCAGCAGCACCCCTTCGGGATTTGGTGAAGCTTTCTTT.

The V call is TRBV4-3, the J call TRBJ1-1, with D uncertain. The CDR3 runs 14 residues. CDR1 is LGHNA and CDR2 is YSLEER in the germline V gene. V was shortened by 0 bases and J by 6 bases, with 11 bases between the two germline ends. In nucleotides, the CDR3 is TGCGCCAGCAGCCAAGATCAGGACGTTTCTGAAGCTTTCTTT. It encodes CASSQDQDVSEAFF.

V gene TRBV6-5 combines with J gene TRBJ2-6, with D hard to call. Germline V gives CDR1 MNHEY, CDR2 SVGAGI. There are 15 residues in the CDR3. V gave up 2 bases and J gave up 1 base, with 6 bases separating them. The CDR3 coding sequence is TGTGCCAGCAGTTACGAAAGGTCTGGGGCCAACGTCCTGACTTTC. Translating gives CASSYERSGANVLTF.

The chain carries TRBV29-1 and TRBJ1-1, with 7 positions matching TRBD1. From germline, CDR1 is SQVTM and CDR2 ANQGSEA. V lost 6 bases, J lost 1 base, and 5 bases stayed unmatched. The CDR3 is made up of 13 amino acids. CDR3 in amino acids: CSVKTGWNTEAFF. CDR3 DNA: TGCAGCGTCAAGACAGGGTGGAACACTGAAGCTTTCTTT.